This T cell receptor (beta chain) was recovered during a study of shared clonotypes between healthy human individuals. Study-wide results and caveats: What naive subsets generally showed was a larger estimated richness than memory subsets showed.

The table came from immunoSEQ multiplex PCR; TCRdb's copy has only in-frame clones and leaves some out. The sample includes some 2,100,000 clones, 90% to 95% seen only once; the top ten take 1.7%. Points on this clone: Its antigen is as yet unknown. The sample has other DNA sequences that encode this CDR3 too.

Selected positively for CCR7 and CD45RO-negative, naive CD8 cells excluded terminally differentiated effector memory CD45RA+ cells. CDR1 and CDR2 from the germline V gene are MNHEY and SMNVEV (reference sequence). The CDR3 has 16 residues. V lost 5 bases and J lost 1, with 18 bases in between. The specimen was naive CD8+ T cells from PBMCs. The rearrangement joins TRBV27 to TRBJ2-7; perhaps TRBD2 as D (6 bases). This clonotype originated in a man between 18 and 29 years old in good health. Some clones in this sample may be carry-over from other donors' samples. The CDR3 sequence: CASSPSSGPLSYEQYF. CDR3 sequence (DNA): TGTGCCAGCAGTCCCTCAAGCGGGCCCTTATCCTACGAGCAGTACTTC.